The 21 T cell receptor beta chains given below trace back to one sample, sequenced in a study of PD-1 blockade in classical Hodgkin lymphoma. TCRdb's copy holds only in-frame clones and misses some; the assay was immunoSEQ multiplex PCR. The table lists some 21,000 clones, roughly two thirds of them singletons. Every one of the patients relapsed after autologous stem cell transplantation (brentuximab vedotin exposure was variable). Sample: peripheral blood mononuclear cells (PBMCs), taken at baseline. The receptors were sampled from a human donor with classical Hodgkin lymphoma.

This chain joins TRBV6-5 and TRBJ2-2, with D perhaps given as TRBD1 or TRBD2 (5 bases each). The CDR3 spans 14 residues. V was pared by 6 bases and J by 2 bases, with 10 bases between. Germline lookup yields CDR1 MNHEY and CDR2 SVGAGI. The CDR3 nucleotides are TGTGCCAGCAGACCGGGACCCAACACCGGGGAGCTGTTTTTT. Translation: CASRPGPNTGELFF.

The chain recombines TRBV19 with TRBJ1-5, with 10 bases matching TRBD1. Germline assignment: CDR1 LNHDA and CDR2 SQIVND (reference sequence). With 7 bases clipped from V and 3 bases from J, the junction kept 9 bases outside the gene matches. This CDR3 spans 16 amino acids. CDR3: CASTNRDRGYNQPQHF. The DNA of the CDR3 is TGTGCCAGTACCAACAGGGACAGGGGTTACAATCAGCCCCAGCATTTT. The variable domain in full, with the rest retrieved from reference TRBV19 and TRBJ1-5, is DGGITQSPKYLFRKEGQNVTLSCEQNLNHDAMYWYRQDPGQGLRLIYYSQIVNDFQKGDIAEGYSVSREKKESFPLTVTSAQKNPTAFYLCASTNRDRGYNQPQHFGDGTRLSIL.

The gene calls are TRBV4-1 and TRBJ1-3; 9 nucleotides line up with TRBD1. The CDR3 contains 17 residues. In germline, CDR1 is MGHRA, CDR2 YSYEKL. The junction had 5 bases not matched to a gene; V was cut back by 2 bases and J by 0 bases. CDR3 coding DNA: TGCGCCAGCAGCCAACAGGGACAGGGTCCCTCTGGAAACACCATATATTTT. It encodes CASSQQGQGPSGNTIYF.

This chain uses TRBV7-9 with TRBJ1-1; possibly TRBD1 for D (5 bases). The germline V gene has CDR1 SEHNR and CDR2 FQNEAQ (reference sequence). V shed 5 bases and J shed 4 bases, with 23 bases lying between them. This CDR3 region has 17 residues. The CDR3 protein is CASSPKVAGNLGTEAFF. CDR3 nucleotides: TGTGCCAGCAGCCCAAAAGTGGCAGGGAATTTGGGCACTGAAGCTTTCTTT.

The chain has TRBV28 and TRBJ1-5; TRBD1 matches 7 bases. The junction had 12 bases not matched to a gene; V was cut back by 5 bases and J by 8 bases. The CDR3 has 15 amino acids. CDR1 is MDHEN, CDR2 SYDVKM, per germline. The CDR3 protein is CASSPGDRVIEPQHF. CDR3 DNA: TGTGCCAGCAGTCCAGGCGACAGGGTGATTGAGCCCCAGCATTTT.

The chain combines TRBV28 with TRBJ1-1; D gene unclear. CDR3 length: 15 residues. V lost 8 bases, J lost 0 bases, and 16 bases lay in between. The germline V gene encodes CDR1 MDHEN and CDR2 SYDVKM. CDR3: CASRMFVTLNTEAFF. The CDR3 bases are TGTGCCAGCCGGATGTTCGTAACTTTGAACACTGAAGCTTTCTTT.

V is TRBV4-1 and J is TRBJ2-6; D unresolved. Germline values: CDR1 MGHRA, CDR2 YSYEKL. This CDR3 region has 19 residues. V lost 1 base and J 0 bases, leaving 16 bases between the germline ends. In DNA form, the CDR3 reads TGCGCCAGCAGCCAAGTCGGAAGGGCGTCGTTCTCTGGGGCCAACGTCCTGACTTTC. This gives the protein CASSQVGRASFSGANVLTF.

The chain uses TRBV5-3 and TRBJ2-7; possibly TRBD1 for D (5 bases). TRBV5-3 is annotated as an ORF whose role is uncertain. The CDR3 is 14 residues long. V was clipped by 9 bases and J by 2 bases, with 18 bases between them. The CDR3 loop reads CATAASGSAYEQYF. CDR3 nucleotide sequence: TGTGCCACCGCCGCTTCAGGGTCAGCCTACGAGCAGTACTTC.

The sample holds a few counts of this clone. At the DNA level, this CDR3 is encoded by other sequences in the same sample as well. The V gene is TRBV7-2, the J gene TRBJ1-3, with D hard to call. Per germline, CDR1 SGHTA and CDR2 FQGNSA. The CDR3 is 12 amino acids. V was pared by 1 base and J by 4 bases, with 2 bases between. For the CDR3, the DNA is TGTGCCAGCAGCTTAGGGGGAAACACCATATATTTT. This sequence encodes CASSLGGNTIYF.

The chain uses TRBV4-1 and TRBJ1-2, with D possibly being TRBD1 (6 bases). The CDR3 contains 15 residues. Germline-derived CDR1 and CDR2 are MGHRA and YSYEKL. V was cut by 3 bases and J by 2 bases, with 13 bases left in between. The CDR3: CASSQGATENYGYTF. CDR3 in DNA: TGCGCCAGCAGCCAGGGGGCTACAGAGAACTATGGCTACACCTTC.

Judged by abundance, this clone is medium-sized. The chain links TRBV5-6 to TRBJ2-3, with TRBD2 as a possible D gene (5 bases). Trimming left V 9 bases short and J 3 bases short, with 14 bases between. The length of the CDR3 is 13 residues. Germline values: CDR1 SGHDT, CDR2 YYEEEE. CDR3 DNA: TGTGCCACTCAGGAGGACCTAACAGATACGCAGTATTTT. This encodes CATQEDLTDTQYF.

This clone has only one observation. V and J are TRBV5-4 and TRBJ2-5; 9 bases are shared with TRBD2. The CDR3 contains 15 residues. The trim removed 3 bases at V and 5 bases at J, leaving 8 bases unmatched. Germline V gene lookup returns CDR1 SGHNT and CDR2 YYREEE (reference sequence). CDR3 sequence (DNA): TGTGCCAGCAGCTCTAGCGGGGCCCCTCGGGAGACCCAGTACTTC. Its protein is CASSSSGAPRETQYF.

This chain uses TRBV6-4 with TRBJ2-7; 7 bases are shared with TRBD1. The CDR3 runs 18 residues. J lost 1 base, V lost 8 bases, and 20 bases had no gene match. CDR1 is MRHNA and CDR2 is SNTAGT in the germline V gene. The chain's CDR3 is CASAERLDEGARSYEQYF. The CDR3 coding sequence is TGTGCCAGCGCCGAAAGACTCGATGAGGGGGCTAGGTCCTACGAGCAGTACTTC.

The chain uses TRBV29-1 and TRBJ2-7; 10 bases agree with TRBD2. J gave up 3 bases and V 3 bases, and 8 bases lay outside the gene matches. Germline V gene lookup returns CDR1 SQVTM and CDR2 ANQGSEA. This CDR3 is 15 amino acids long. CDR3 protein: CSVEGRTSGDYEQYF. DNA for the CDR3: TGCAGCGTTGAGGGAAGGACTAGCGGAGACTACGAGCAGTACTTC.

This clone was counted a single time. The genes are TRBV2 and TRBJ1-2, with D possibly being TRBD1 (6 bases). This CDR3 region has 18 residues. V lost 5 bases to trimming and J lost 4 bases, with 26 bases between them. The germline V gene encodes CDR1 SNHLY and CDR2 FYNNEI. CDR3 protein: CASSRIPRTAATSYGYTF. The CDR3 DNA is TGTGCCAGCAGTCGAATCCCTAGGACAGCCGCCACTTCCTATGGCTACACCTTC.

The chain joins TRBV27 to TRBJ2-2, with 7 nucleotides matching TRBD1. Germline-derived CDR1 and CDR2 are MNHEY and SMNVEV (reference sequence). V was clipped by 7 bases and J by 3 bases; unmatched bases: 11. The CDR3 has 16 amino acids. CDR3 in DNA: TGTGCCAGCAAACCACAGGGGTTATCGGACACCGGGGAGCTGTTTTTT. It codes for CASKPQGLSDTGELFF.

The gene calls are TRBV30 and TRBJ2-4, with TRBD1 identical over 11 bases. Germline trimming cut 4 bases from V and 1 base from J; bases unmatched to any gene: 15. The V gene's germline CDR1 is GTSNPN and CDR2 SVGIG (reference sequence). The CDR3 length is 19 residues. In DNA, the CDR3 is TGTGCCTGGACTCTAGGACAGGGGGCTTTCGGCGGGGCCAAAAACATTCAGTACTTC. It is translated as CAWTLGQGAFGGAKNIQYF.

This clone was picked up a small number of times. V usage is TRBV15 and J usage is TRBJ2-7; possibly TRBD2 for D (6 bases). Germline V CDR1 and CDR2: LNHNV, YYDKDF (reference sequence). The germline V and J ends were trimmed by 8 bases and 6 bases, with 23 bases remaining between them. CDR3 size: 15 residues. The CDR3 bases are TGTGCCACCCAGCTCGGGACTGAGCCCCGAAGCGAGCAGTACTTC. Protein product: CATQLGTEPRSEQYF.

The V call is TRBV6-6, the J call TRBJ1-2; tentative D call: TRBD1 (5 bases). Trimming cost V 2 bases and J 2 bases, with 9 bases left between them. There are 14 residues in the CDR3. CDR1 MNHNY and CDR2 SVGAGI come from the germline V gene (reference sequence). The CDR3 region has the DNA TGTGCCAGCAGTTACGGGGGGTTGAACTATGGCTACACCTTC. This translates into CASSYGGLNYGYTF.

The chain uses TRBV6-1 and TRBJ1-6, with 8 positions matching TRBD1. Trimming took 5 bases from V and 9 from J; bases not matched to a gene: 9. Per the germline V gene, CDR1 is MNHNS and CDR2 is SASEGT. This CDR3 has 15 amino acids. CDR3 sequence (DNA): TGTGCCAGCAGTCAAAGACAGGGGAACCTTTCACCCCTCCACTTT. Translation: CASSQRQGNLSPLHF.

The chain links TRBV7-2 to TRBJ2-7, with 8 nucleotides matching TRBD1. V dropped 4 bases and J dropped 0; count of bases not matched to a gene: 2. The CDR3 is 14 residues long. CDR1 is SGHTA and CDR2 is FQGNSA in the germline V gene. The CDR3 DNA is TGTGCCAGCAGCTCCCAGGGGGCCTCCTACGAGCAGTACTTC. It specifies CASSSQGASYEQYF.